This TCR beta chain comes out of a study of glioma-infiltrating T cells after dendritic cell vaccination. Study in general: Autologous tumor lysate-pulsed dendritic cell vaccination was given between about 2002 and 2012.

The length of the CDR3 is 15 residues. J lost 4 bases, V lost 6 bases, and 10 bases had no gene match. The germline V gene encodes CDR1 MNHEY and CDR2 SMNVEV (reference sequence). The time point here: after dendritic cell vaccination, including at tumor progression/relapse. PBMC were collected before vaccination, two weeks after the third vaccination, and at progression. Study observations and caveats: Only a small number of patients had complete blood and tumor samples.

Primers: 60 V beta forward and 13 J beta reverse. Clones were read by immunoSEQ multiplex PCR, and TCRdb kept only the in-frame ones, dropping some. This sample has approximately 93,000 clones, with around 84% found just once. To note about this clone: Its antigen is unknown.

This chain links TRBV27 with TRBJ2-7; 9 bases are shared with TRBD2. The receptor was isolated from a human donor with glioblastoma. The input for sequencing was blood, taken after dendritic cell vaccination. CDR3 DNA sequence: TGTGCCAGCAGCCACGCGACTAGCGGACTATACGAGCAGTACTTC. It encodes CASSHATSGLYEQYF.